The 22 T cell receptor beta chains below all came from one sample that was sequenced in a study of cytotoxic CD8 clonotypes in ibrutinib-treated CLL. This table comes from immunoSEQ multiplex PCR, and its TCRdb copy is limited to in-frame clones, with some not included. The sample lists around 330,000 clones; 60% to 80% were seen once. The starting material was PBMCs, obtained after 36 months of ibrutinib treatment. The receptors come from a human donor with chronic lymphocytic leukemia.

The rearrangement joins TRBV18 to TRBJ2-7, with 7 bases aligning to TRBD2. This CDR3 spans 13 amino acids. The germline gives CDR1 KGHSH, CDR2 LQKENI. J lost 6 bases, V lost 2 bases, and 4 bases had no gene match. The CDR3 bases are TGTGCCAGCTCACCAAAGCGGGAACTCGAGCAGTACTTC. Encoded protein: CASSPKRELEQYF.

This clone was detected only a few times. This chain links TRBV4-1 with TRBJ1-1; 7 bases agree with TRBD1. V shed 4 bases and J 3 bases; nucleotides not matched to a gene: 5. The CDR3 has 14 amino acids. From germline, CDR1 is MGHRA and CDR2 YSYEKL. As DNA, the CDR3 is TGCGCCAGCAGCCCGGGACAGTTCTACACTGAAGCTTTCTTT. This codes for CASSPGQFYTEAFF.

This clone showed up just a few times. The chain links TRBV27 to TRBJ2-7; 11 positions match TRBD2. The CDR3 is 14 amino acids. The ends lost 2 bases at V and 8 bases at J; junction bases unmatched: 5. The V gene's germline CDR1 is MNHEY and CDR2 SMNVEV (reference sequence). The CDR3 region has the DNA TGTGCCAGCAGTTTAGGACTAGCGGGCTTCAAGCAGTACTTC. Translating gives CASSLGLAGFKQYF.

There are a few counts of this clone. The chain carries TRBV12-5 and TRBJ2-1; D assignment may be TRBD1 or TRBD2 (5 bases each). This CDR3 contains 11 residues. Germline lookup yields CDR1 LGHNT and CDR2 FRNRAP. V shed 9 bases and J shed 6 bases, with 9 bases lying between them. The CDR3 bases are TGTGCTAGACGTGGGGGCAATGAGCAGTTCTTC. Translated, it gives CARRGGNEQFF. Combining the CDR3 with reference TRBV12-5 and TRBJ2-1 gives the whole variable domain DARVTQTPRHKVTEMGQEVTMRCQPILGHNTVFWYRQTMMQGLELLAYFRNRAPLDDSGMPKDRFSAEMPDATLATLKIQPSEPRDSAVYFCARRGGNEQFFGPGTRLTVL.

The CDR3 reads CASSYREKLFF. In DNA form, the CDR3 reads TGTGCCAGCAGTTACCGGGAAAAACTGTTTTTT. The genes are TRBV6-6 and TRBJ1-4, with unresolved D. Germline CDR1 is MNHNY and CDR2 is SVGAGI (reference sequence). The CDR3 is 11 amino acids. The V gene lost 2 bases and the J gene lost 8 bases, with 3 bases spanning the gap.

CDR3 amino acids: CASSQVHSEPRHTDTQYF. The DNA of the CDR3 is TGTGCCAGCAGCCAAGTACACTCTGAGCCACGACACACAGATACGCAGTATTTT. The chain recombines TRBV4-2 with TRBJ2-3; no clear D gene. Germline CDR1 is LGHNA and CDR2 is YNFKEQ. V lost 1 base and J 2 bases, leaving 19 bases between the germline ends. The CDR3 consists of 18 residues.

This chain joins TRBV2 and TRBJ2-3; 9 bases agree with TRBD2. The CDR3 is made up of 15 amino acids. Looked up from germline, CDR1 is SNHLY and CDR2 is FYNNEI. The J segment lost 2 bases and the V segment lost 6 bases, leaving 6 bases of the junction unmatched. The CDR3 loop is CASRPTSGTTDTQYF. CDR3 sequence (DNA): TGTGCCAGCAGGCCGACTAGCGGCACCACAGATACGCAGTATTTT.

The chain is built from TRBV19 and TRBJ1-5, with D unclear. This CDR3 comprises 14 residues. The V and J ends lost 6 bases and 0 bases respectively, with 9 bases between them. Germline lookup yields CDR1 LNHDA and CDR2 SQIVND (reference sequence). CDR3 amino acids: CASRRTYSNQPQHF. In DNA form, the CDR3 reads TGTGCCAGTAGGCGGACTTATAGCAATCAGCCCCAGCATTTT.

This CDR3 reads CASSSQGPPYEQYF. CDR3 in DNA: TGTGCCAGCAGCTCGCAGGGGCCCCCCTACGAGCAGTACTTC. This sequence joins TRBV5-4 and TRBJ2-7; D might be TRBD1 (6 bases). Trimming removed 3 bases from V and 2 bases from J, with 12 bases in between. Germline V gene sequence: CDR1 SGHNT, CDR2 YYREEE (reference sequence). CDR3 length equals 14 residues.

This clone was recorded once. The chain uses TRBV15 and TRBJ2-3; 7 nucleotides match TRBD2. J gave up 2 bases and V 3 bases, and 8 bases lay outside the gene matches. This CDR3 has 16 residues. Germline V gene data show CDR1 as LNHNV and CDR2 as YYDKDF (reference sequence). This CDR3 is CATSSGDYSFTDTQYF. CDR3 bases: TGTGCCACCAGCAGTGGGGACTACTCCTTCACAGATACGCAGTATTTT.

The chain employs TRBV18 and TRBJ2-5, with 14 positions matching TRBD2. V lost 2 bases and J lost 6; bases outside the gene matches: 2. Germline CDR1 is KGHSH and CDR2 is LQKENI. The CDR3 covers 15 residues. CDR3 sequence reads: CASSPGLAGGQTQYF. The CDR3 DNA follows: TGTGCCAGCTCACCAGGACTAGCGGGGGGCCAGACCCAGTACTTC. The whole variable domain, filled in from reference TRBV18 and TRBJ2-5, reads NAGVMQNPRHLVRRRGQEARLRCSPMKGHSHVYWYRQLPEEGLKFMVYLQKENIIDESGMPKERFSAEFPKEGPSILRIQQVVRGDSAAYFCASSPGLAGGQTQYFGPGTRLLVL.

The chain links TRBV5-1 to TRBJ2-7, with 9 bases fitting TRBD1. Germline V CDR1 and CDR2: SGHRS, YFSETQ. V gave up 4 bases and J gave up 3 bases; unmatched junction bases: 8. The CDR3 covers 15 residues. The CDR3, as DNA: TGCGCCAGCAGCACCAACCCGGGACAGGGCTACGAGCAGTACTTC. Translating gives CASSTNPGQGYEQYF.

V and J are TRBV5-8 and TRBJ1-2, with 7 bases fitting TRBD1. CDR1 is SGHTS and CDR2 is YDEGEE in the germline V gene. The ends lost 4 bases at V and 7 bases at J; junction bases unmatched: 13. The CDR3 consists of 15 residues. The CDR3 protein is CASSPGTVLWSGYTF. The CDR3 DNA sequence: TGTGCCAGCAGCCCGGGGACAGTACTATGGTCTGGCTACACCTTC.

The V call is TRBV6-6, the J call TRBJ2-7, with 8 bases matching TRBD2. The trim removed 2 bases at V and 2 bases at J, leaving 2 bases unmatched. The CDR3 sequence is 14 residues long. Germline assignment: CDR1 MNHNY and CDR2 SVGAGI (reference sequence). For the CDR3, the DNA is TGTGCCAGCAGTTACCTAGCGGGCGCCTACGAGCAGTACTTC. It yields the protein CASSYLAGAYEQYF.

This clone was counted between two and nine times. The V gene is TRBV5-1, the J gene TRBJ2-1; D is undetermined. V was pared by 6 bases and J by 0 bases, with 10 bases between. The CDR3 consists of 14 residues. The germline V gene encodes CDR1 SGHRS and CDR2 YFSETQ. The CDR3 loop reads CASNPPGSYNEQFF. For the CDR3, the DNA is TGCGCCAGCAACCCACCGGGCTCCTACAATGAGCAGTTCTTC. Combining the CDR3 with reference TRBV5-1 and TRBJ2-1 gives the whole variable domain KAGVTQTPRYLIKTRGQQVTLSCSPISGHRSVSWYQQTPGQGLQFLFEYFSETQRNKGNFPGRFSGRQFSNSRSEMNVSTLELGDSALYLCASNPPGSYNEQFFGPGTRLTVL.

CDR3 region: CASSRYNSPLHF. The CDR3 coding sequence is TGTGCCAGCAGCCGCTATAATTCACCCCTCCACTTT. The chain is built from TRBV7-9 and TRBJ1-6; D uncertain. This CDR3 is built from 12 residues. V was pared by 5 bases and J by 3 bases, with 2 bases between. In germline, CDR1 is SEHNR, CDR2 FQNEAQ (reference sequence).

The chain couples TRBV2 to TRBJ2-7; the D gene is possibly TRBD2 (5 bases). The germline V gene encodes CDR1 SNHLY and CDR2 FYNNEI. Trimming left V 4 bases short and J 7 bases short, with 11 bases between. The CDR3 spans 12 residues. The CDR3 spells CASSVRAGEQYF. Written as DNA, the CDR3 is TGTGCCAGCAGTGTTCGTGCGGGTGAGCAGTACTTC.

This rearrangement joins TRBV29-1 to TRBJ2-3; D uncertain. The CDR3 consists of 13 residues. The germline V gene has CDR1 SQVTM and CDR2 ANQGSEA. The V end lost 7 bases, the J end lost 0 bases, and 11 bases lay between the germline ends. CDR3 DNA sequence: TGCAGCGCGGCTCGACCGAGCACAGATACGCAGTATTTT. Amino acid sequence: CSAARPSTDTQYF.

The chain's CDR3 is CASMARGTDTQYF. The CDR3 DNA reads as TGTGCCAGCATGGCCAGGGGTACAGATACGCAGTATTTT. The chain recombines TRBV6-1 with TRBJ2-3; perhaps TRBD1 as D (6 bases). The V and J ends lost 7 bases and 3 bases respectively, with 11 bases between them. The CDR3 runs to 13 residues. Germline lookup yields CDR1 MNHNS and CDR2 SASEGT.

The chain carries TRBV4-2 and TRBJ1-4; D may be TRBD1 (5 bases). CDR3 length: 15 residues. The germline V gene has CDR1 LGHNA and CDR2 YNFKEQ. Trimming took off 1 base at V and 7 bases at J, with 13 bases between the two ends. CDR3 residues: CASSQVAAGPEKLFF. The CDR3 DNA follows: TGTGCCAGCAGCCAAGTGGCAGCAGGGCCTGAAAAACTGTTTTTT.

This clone was seen repeatedly, ten times or more. This chain uses TRBV5-6 with TRBJ1-1; the match to TRBD1 covers 7 bases. V gave up 6 bases and J gave up 1 base; unmatched junction bases: 6. This CDR3 is built from 14 residues. Germline V gene data show CDR1 as SGHDT and CDR2 as YYEEEE. CDR3 in amino acids: CASNERQGNTEAFF. The CDR3 DNA reads TGTGCCAGCAACGAAAGACAGGGGAACACTGAAGCTTTCTTT.

The chain has TRBV10-2 and TRBJ2-7; either TRBD1 or TRBD2 may fit D (5 bases each). Trimming left V 8 bases short and J 3 bases short, with 20 bases between. The CDR3 consists of 15 residues. CDR1 and CDR2 (germline): WSHSY, SAAADI. CDR3 DNA sequence: TGCGCCAGCTATACAAGGGACGTCGGGCACTACGAGCAGTACTTC. Its translation is CASYTRDVGHYEQYF.